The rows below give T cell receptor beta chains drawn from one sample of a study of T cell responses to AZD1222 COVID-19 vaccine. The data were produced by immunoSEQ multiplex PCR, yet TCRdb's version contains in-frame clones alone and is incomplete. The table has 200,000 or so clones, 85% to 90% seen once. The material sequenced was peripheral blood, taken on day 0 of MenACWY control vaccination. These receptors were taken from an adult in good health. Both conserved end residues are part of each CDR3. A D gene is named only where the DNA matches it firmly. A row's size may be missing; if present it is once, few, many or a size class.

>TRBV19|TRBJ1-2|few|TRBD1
TGTGCCAGTAGTCCGACCGGGACAGGGGTCTATGGCTACACCTTC
CASSPTGTGVYGYTF
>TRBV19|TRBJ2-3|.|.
TGTGCCAGTAGTATAAGCCCCTACGCGGATACGCAGTATTTT
CASSISPYADTQYF
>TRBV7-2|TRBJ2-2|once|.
TGTGCCAGCAGCTCGCCGGGTCCTTCCTCCGGGGAGCTGTTTTTT
CASSSPGPSSGELFF
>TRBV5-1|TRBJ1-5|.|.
TGCGCCAGCAGCTTGGGGGGCGGTCAGCCCCAGCATTTT
CASSLGGGQPQHF
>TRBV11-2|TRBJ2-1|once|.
TGTGCCAGCAGCTTAATAGGCCAAAATGAGCAGTTCTTC
CASSLIGQNEQFF
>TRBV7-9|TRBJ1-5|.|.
TGTGCCAGCAGCTCCGGACAGAACAATCAGCCCCAGCATTTT
CASSSGQNNQPQHF
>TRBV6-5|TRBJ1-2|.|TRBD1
TGTGCCACCCCCAACAGGGGTGGAAACTATGGCTACACCTTC
CATPNRGGNYGYTF
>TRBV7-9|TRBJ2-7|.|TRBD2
TGTGCCAGCAGCCGGCCTGGGACTAGCGACTACGAGCAGTACTTC
CASSRPGTSDYEQYF
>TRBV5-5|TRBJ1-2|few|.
TGTGCCAGCAACCAGGGGCAGAACTATGGCTACACCTTC
CASNQGQNYGYTF
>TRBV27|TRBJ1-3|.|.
TGTGCCAGCAGCGACAGGCCCCCTCTCTCTGGAAACACCATATATTTT
CASSDRPPLSGNTIYF
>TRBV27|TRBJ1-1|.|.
TGTGCCAGCAGTTTATCCCCGCAGGGTAAGGTCACTGAAGCTTTCTTT
CASSLSPQGKVTEAFF
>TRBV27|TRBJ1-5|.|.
TGTGCCAGCAGTTCTACAGGGAACAATCAGCCCCAGCATTTT
CASSSTGNNQPQHF
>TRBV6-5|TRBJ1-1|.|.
TGTGCCAGCAGTTATTGGGCCCAGGATGAAGCTTTCTTT
CASSYWAQDEAFF
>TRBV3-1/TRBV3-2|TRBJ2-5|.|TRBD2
TGTGCCAGCAGCCAAGATGCTAGCGGGGTAGGGGAGACCCAGTACTTC
CASSQDASGVGETQYF
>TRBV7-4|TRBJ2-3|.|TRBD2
TGTGCCAGCAGGAAAACTAGCGGGAGAAGGGTCGTCATAGATACGCAGTATTTT
CASRKTSGRRVVIDTQYF
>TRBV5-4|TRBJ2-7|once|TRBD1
TGTGCCAGCAGCCTTACAGGGGTAAGGGCCTACGAGCAGTACTTC
CASSLTGVRAYEQYF
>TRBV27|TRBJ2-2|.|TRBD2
TGTGCCAGCAGTCCCTGGGACTACAAAAACGGGGAGCTGTTTTTT
CASSPWDYKNGELFF
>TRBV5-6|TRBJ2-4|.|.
TGTGCCAGCAGCTTTCGGTCGGCTGCCAAAAACATTCAGTACTTC
CASSFRSAAKNIQYF
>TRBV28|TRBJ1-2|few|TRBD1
TGTGCCAGCAGTTTTACGATTGGGACAGGGAAGGATGGCTACACCTTC
CASSFTIGTGKDGYTF
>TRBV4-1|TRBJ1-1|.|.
TGCGCCAGCAGCCAAGTTCCTGCACTGGGACCCTACACTGAAGCTTTCTTT
CASSQVPALGPYTEAFF
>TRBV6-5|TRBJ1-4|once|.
TGTGCCAGCAAACGGGGAACGGACAAACTGTTTTTT
CASKRGTDKLFF
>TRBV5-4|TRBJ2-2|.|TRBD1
TGTGCCAGCACCATGGGGACAGGACGGGGTACCGGGGAGCTGTTTTTT
CASTMGTGRGTGELFF
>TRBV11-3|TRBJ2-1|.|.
TGTGCCAGCAGCGCCGAGGGGTCCAATGAGCAGTTCTTC
CASSAEGSNEQFF
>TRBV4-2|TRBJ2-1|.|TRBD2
TGTGCCAGCAGCTCCGCTAGCGGGGGATACAATGAGCAGTTCTTC
CASSSASGGYNEQFF
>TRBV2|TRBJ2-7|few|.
TGTGCCAGCAACGAGGGCAGGGCCTACGAGCAGTACTTC
CASNEGRAYEQYF
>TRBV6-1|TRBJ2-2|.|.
TGTGCCAGCAGTGAAGAGGACACGAACACCGGGGAGCTGTTTTTT
CASSEEDTNTGELFF
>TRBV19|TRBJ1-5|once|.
TGTGCCAGTAGTATAGAGGGCAATCAGCCCCAGCATTTT
CASSIEGNQPQHF
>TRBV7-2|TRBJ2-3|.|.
TGTGCCAGCAGCCACCGGGACAACACAGATACGCAGTATTTT
CASSHRDNTDTQYF
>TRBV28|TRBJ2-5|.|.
TGTGCCAGCAGGCCTGGGGGGGAGACCCAGTACTTC
CASRPGGETQYF
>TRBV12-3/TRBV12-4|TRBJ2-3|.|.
TGTGCCAGCAGTCAGGCGCCAGATACGCAGTATTTT
CASSQAPDTQYF
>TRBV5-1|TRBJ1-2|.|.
TGCGCCAGCAGCCCGGACGCTGAAACCTATGGCTACACCTTC
CASSPDAETYGYTF
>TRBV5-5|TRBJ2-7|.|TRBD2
TGTGCCAGCACCCCTAGCGGGCCGACCTACGAGCAGTACTTC
CASTPSGPTYEQYF
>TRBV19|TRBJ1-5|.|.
TGTGCCAGTAGTGTCCAGGGAACAAATCAGCCCCAGCATTTT
CASSVQGTNQPQHF
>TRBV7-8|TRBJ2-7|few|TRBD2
TGTGCCAGCAGCTTAGAATCGGCTAGCGGGAGCGTCTACGAGCAGTACTTC
CASSLESASGSVYEQYF
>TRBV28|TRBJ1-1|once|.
TGTGCCAGCACGAGGACAGTAAACACTGAAGCTTTCTTT
CASTRTVNTEAFF
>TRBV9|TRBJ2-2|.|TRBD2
TGTGCCAGCAGCGGCCGGGACTATGTCTCCGGGGAGCTGTTTTTT
CASSGRDYVSGELFF
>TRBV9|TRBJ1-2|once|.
TGTGCCAGCAGGGAGGGGCCGAACTACACCTTC
CASREGPNYTF
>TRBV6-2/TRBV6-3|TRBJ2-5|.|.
TGTGCCAGCAGTTACTCAAACTTCCAAGAGACCCAGTACTTC
CASSYSNFQETQYF
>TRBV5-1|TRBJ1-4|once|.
TGCGCCAGCAGCTTGACCGGGACCGAGCGGGTCGGTGAAAAACTGTTTTTT
CASSLTGTERVGEKLFF
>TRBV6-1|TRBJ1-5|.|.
TGTGCCAGCAGTGAAGCCAGGTCACTGCAGCCCCAGCATTTT
CASSEARSLQPQHF
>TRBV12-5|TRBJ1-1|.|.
TGTGCTAGTGGTTTGGACGAGCGCACTGAAGCTTTCTTT
CASGLDERTEAFF
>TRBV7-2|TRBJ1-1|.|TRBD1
TGTGCCAGCAGCTTAGAGGCAGGGGGGTACACTGAAGCTTTCTTT
CASSLEAGGYTEAFF
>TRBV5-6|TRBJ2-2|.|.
TGTGCCAGCAGCTTGGTAGCGGACGCGAACACCGGGGAGCTGTTTTTT
CASSLVADANTGELFF
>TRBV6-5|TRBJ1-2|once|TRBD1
TGTGCCAGCAGACCCGGGACAGGGTTCTCCTATGGCTACACCTTC
CASRPGTGFSYGYTF
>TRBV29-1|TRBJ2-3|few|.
TGCAGCGTTGAAGATACGGGTGGGAGGGGGCGAGAAGATACGCAGTATTTT
CSVEDTGGRGREDTQYF
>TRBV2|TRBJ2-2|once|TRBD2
TGTGCCAGCAGTGCTGGCGGGGGGCCGACCGGGGAGCTGTTTTTT
CASSAGGGPTGELFF
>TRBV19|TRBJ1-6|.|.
TGTGCCAGTAGTTTTTTGGATTCACCCCTCCACTTT
CASSFLDSPLHF
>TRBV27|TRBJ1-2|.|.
TGTGCCAGCAGCCGAGCACAGGTTACGGGCTACACCTTC
CASSRAQVTGYTF
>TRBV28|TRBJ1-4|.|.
TGTGCCAGCAGGAGTACAACTAATGAAAAACTGTTTTTT
CASRSTTNEKLFF
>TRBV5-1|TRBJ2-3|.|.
TGCGCCAGCAGCTTGGCTCCAGGGGGCACAGATACGCAGTATTTT
CASSLAPGGTDTQYF
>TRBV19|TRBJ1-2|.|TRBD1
TGTGCCAGTAGTATTGGGGACAGGGGCTACACCTTC
CASSIGDRGYTF